Below are 24 T cell receptor beta chains sequenced from a single sample in a study of technical replicates of blood from a handful of donors. Sequencing was performed with immunoSEQ multiplex PCR; in TCRdb, only in-frame clones are kept and a portion is missing. The table records roughly 82,000 clones, roughly 95% of them present only once. Sequencing was done on a sample of T cells isolated from PBMCs. These TCRs come from a human donor in good health.

A single count supports this clone. The chain couples TRBV27 to TRBJ1-1, with 8 bases fitting TRBD1. V was clipped by 5 bases and J by 7 bases; unmatched bases: 9. The germline gives CDR1 MNHEY, CDR2 SMNVEV (reference sequence). The CDR3 runs 14 residues. The CDR3 bases are TGTGCCAGCAGTACCGGACAGGGTTGGAATGAAGCTTTCTTT. The encoded protein is CASSTGQGWNEAFF.

The gene calls are TRBV5-5 and TRBJ1-1, with D possibly being TRBD1 (6 bases). The ends were cut back, 4 bases at V and 7 bases at J, with 20 bases in the middle. The CDR3 is 15 residues long. Looked up from germline, CDR1 is SGHKS and CDR2 is YYEKEE (reference sequence). CDR3: CASSRPTGTRIEAFF. As DNA, the CDR3 is TGTGCCAGCAGCCGCCCCACCGGGACACGGATTGAAGCTTTCTTT.

This clone showed up just a few times. The chain uses TRBV10-1 and TRBJ2-3; the match to TRBD2 covers 8 bases. V was pared by 2 bases and J by 3 bases, with 7 bases of the junction left unmatched. This CDR3 region has 16 residues. Germline CDR1 reads WNHNN; CDR2 reads SYGVQD (reference sequence). CDR3 in amino acids: CASSERGAGETDTQYF. The CDR3 nucleotides are TGCGCCAGCAGTGAGAGGGGAGCGGGAGAAACAGATACGCAGTATTTT.

The chain combines TRBV6-6 with TRBJ1-2; the D gene is possibly TRBD1 (6 bases). Trimming left V 7 bases short and J 5 bases short, with 8 bases between. The germline V gene has CDR1 MNHNY and CDR2 SVGAGI (reference sequence). This CDR3 comprises 11 residues. The CDR3 region has the DNA TGTGCCAGCAAACAGGGTTATGGCTACACCTTC. Protein product: CASKQGYGYTF.

The chain couples TRBV7-9 to TRBJ1-2; maybe TRBD1 (6 bases). This CDR3 comprises 15 residues. CDR1 and CDR2 from the germline V gene are SEHNR and FQNEAQ (reference sequence). V lost 3 bases, J lost 5 bases, and 16 bases lay in between. This CDR3 is CASSFQGLTSYGYTF. The CDR3 nucleotides read TGTGCCAGCAGCTTTCAGGGGCTAACTTCTTATGGCTACACCTTC.

This clone has just one count. The J gene is TRBJ2-3, the V gene TRBV28, with 15 bases that match TRBD2. The CDR3 runs 16 residues. With 6 bases clipped from V and 5 bases from J, the junction kept 6 bases outside the gene matches. Per the germline V gene, CDR1 is MDHEN and CDR2 is SYDVKM. The CDR3 reads CASRSRTSGRGDTQYF. CDR3 DNA: TGTGCCAGCAGGAGCAGGACTAGCGGGAGGGGAGATACGCAGTATTTT.

The chain carries TRBV7-2 and TRBJ2-1; TRBD1 aligns across 9 bases. J gave up 8 bases and V 5 bases, and 10 bases lay outside the gene matches. Per the germline V gene, CDR1 is SGHTA and CDR2 is FQGNSA. The CDR3 contains 15 residues. CDR3 bases: TGTGCCAGCAGCGCCCGGGACAGGGTGCTCGATGAGCAGTTCTTC. Residues: CASSARDRVLDEQFF.

The chain joins TRBV12-5 to TRBJ2-4; a weak D match, TRBD1 (5 bases). In germline, CDR1 is LGHNT, CDR2 FRNRAP. The V gene lost 8 bases and the J gene lost 3 bases, with 11 bases spanning the gap. This CDR3 is built from 13 residues. CDR3 DNA: TGTGCTAGTCTACAGGTTGGCAAAAACATTCAGTACTTC. This translates into CASLQVGKNIQYF.

V is TRBV6-1 and J is TRBJ2-3; maybe TRBD1 (5 bases). This CDR3 has 15 amino acids. Germline V gene data show CDR1 as MNHNS and CDR2 as SASEGT. The ends were cut back, 2 bases at V and 2 bases at J, with 11 bases in the middle. The CDR3 loop reads CASSEPGSSTDTQYF. The DNA for the CDR3 is TGTGCCAGCAGTGAACCAGGGTCTTCCACAGATACGCAGTATTTT.

This chain uses TRBV15 with TRBJ1-4; D unresolved. Trimming shortened V by 4 bases and J by 0 bases, and 6 bases separated the two germline ends. The CDR3 covers 14 residues. Germline V lookup: CDR1 LNHNV, CDR2 YYDKDF (reference sequence). CDR3 sequence reads: CATSTLTTNEKLFF. CDR3 sequence (DNA): TGTGCCACCAGCACTCTTACAACTAATGAAAAACTGTTTTTT.

The rearrangement uses TRBV28 and TRBJ1-1, with 7 positions matching TRBD1. The CDR3 is 15 amino acids. Germline CDR1 and CDR2: MDHEN and SYDVKM. The ends lost 3 bases at V and 6 bases at J; junction bases unmatched: 10. CDR3 amino acids: CASSLPTGESAEAFF. The CDR3 DNA is TGTGCCAGCAGTTTGCCAACAGGGGAGAGCGCTGAAGCTTTCTTT. The variable domain in full, with the rest retrieved from reference TRBV28 and TRBJ1-1, is DVKVTQSSRYLVKRTGEKVFLECVQDMDHENMFWYRQDPGLGLRLIYFSYDVKMKEKGDIPEGYSVSREKKERFSLILESASTNQTSMYLCASSLPTGESAEAFFGQGTRLTVV.

V usage is TRBV28 and J usage is TRBJ1-2; a weak D match, TRBD1 (6 bases). This CDR3 contains 13 residues. The V and J ends lost 5 bases and 4 bases respectively, with 11 bases between them. Germline-derived CDR1 and CDR2 are MDHEN and SYDVKM. The CDR3 coding sequence is TGTGCCAGCAGTGAGGGACAACCCTATGGCTACACCTTC. Protein sequence: CASSEGQPYGYTF.

The genes are TRBV5-4 and TRBJ2-7, with 11 nucleotides matching TRBD2. The CDR3 length is 15 residues. Germline V gene lookup returns CDR1 SGHNT and CDR2 YYREEE (reference sequence). Trimming at V came to 0 bases and at J to 5 bases, leaving 4 bases not matched to a gene. The CDR3 DNA follows: TGTGCCAGCAGCTTGGCACTAGCGGGAGACGACGAGCAGTACTTC. Its translation: CASSLALAGDDEQYF.

This chain joins TRBV1 and TRBJ1-1; the tabulated D call, TRBD1, remains unverified against the DNA. TRBV1 is shown as a pseudogene. The length of the CDR3 is 14 residues. CDR3 DNA sequence: TGCACCAGCAGCAAAAAACAGGGTTTACCTGAAGCTTTCTTT. Protein product: CTSSKKQGLPEAFF.

J is TRBJ1-1 and V is TRBV15; D may be TRBD1 (6 bases). The CDR3 sequence is 15 residues long. The germline CDR1 and CDR2 sequences are LNHNV and YYDKDF (reference sequence). The V end was cut by 2 bases, the J end by 2 bases, with 12 bases between. CDR3 DNA sequence: TGTGCCACCAGCAGATCGCTGGACAGAAACACTGAAGCTTTCTTT. The encoded protein is CATSRSLDRNTEAFF.

The rearrangement links TRBV30 to TRBJ2-3, with D maybe TRBD2 (6 bases). The CDR3 loop spans 14 amino acids. Trimming took 1 base from V and 1 from J, leaving 9 bases between them. Germline CDR1 reads GTSNPN; CDR2 reads SVGIG (reference sequence). The CDR3 loop reads CAWSELARTDTQYF. The CDR3 DNA sequence: TGTGCCTGGAGTGAACTAGCTCGCACAGATACGCAGTATTTT.

This clone was seen a single time. The chain is built from TRBV6-1 and TRBJ1-5; D is possibly TRBD1 (6 bases). The CDR3 extends over 13 amino acids. In germline, CDR1 is MNHNS, CDR2 SASEGT. The V end lost 8 bases, the J end lost 4 bases, and 12 bases lay between the germline ends. The CDR3 here is CASRTERNQPQHF. The CDR3 DNA reads as TGTGCCAGCCGGACAGAGAGAAATCAGCCCCAGCATTTT.

CDR3 protein: CASSLLYEQYF. In nucleotides, the CDR3 is TGTGCCAGCAGCTTACTGTACGAGCAGTACTTC. The chain combines TRBV13 with TRBJ2-7; D is unresolved. Trimming pared 2 bases from V and 4 bases from J, leaving 3 bases between. Germline V gene sequence: CDR1 PRHDT, CDR2 FYEKMQ (reference sequence). The CDR3 runs 11 residues.

The chain links TRBV4-2 to TRBJ2-7; TRBD2 agrees at 7 bases. From germline, CDR1 is LGHNA and CDR2 YNFKEQ. This CDR3 comprises 16 residues. J was trimmed by 0 bases and V by 0 bases; bases with no gene match: 5. In DNA, the CDR3 is TGTGCCAGCAGCCAAGAAGGTCCGGGGGGCTCCTACGAGCAGTACTTC. Amino acids: CASSQEGPGGSYEQYF.

J is TRBJ2-5 and V is TRBV15; TRBD2 agrees at 7 bases. Germline lookup yields CDR1 LNHNV and CDR2 YYDKDF (reference sequence). The CDR3 runs to 15 residues. V was pared by 5 bases and J by 3 bases, with 9 bases of the junction left unmatched. The CDR3, as DNA: TGTGCCACCAGCTTTATTACTAGCGAGAAAGAGACCCAGTACTTC. Translation gives CATSFITSEKETQYF.

This sequence joins TRBV5-1 and TRBJ2-1; the match to TRBD2 covers 10 bases. This CDR3 has 16 residues. The V gene end was trimmed by 1 base and the J gene end by 4 bases; junction bases not matched to a gene: 5. Germline CDR1 and CDR2: SGHRS and YFSETQ. The CDR3 region is CASSLLLAGLYNEQFF. The DNA for the CDR3 is TGCGCCAGCAGCTTGTTACTAGCGGGATTATACAATGAGCAGTTCTTC.

CDR3 DNA sequence: TGTGCCAGCAGTGACTCGAGTCGCGGCAATGAGCAGTTCTTC. Translation: CASSDSSRGNEQFF. The chain links TRBV6-4 to TRBJ2-1, with D hard to call. V shed 0 bases and J shed 6 bases, with 9 bases lying between them. CDR3 length equals 14 residues. Germline CDR1 and CDR2: MRHNA and SNTAGT.

The chain recombines TRBV29-1 with TRBJ1-2; D call uncertain. Trimming shortened V by 5 bases and J by 4 bases, and 14 bases separated the two germline ends. This CDR3 has 13 residues. Germline CDR1 SQVTM, CDR2 ANQGSEA. The CDR3 DNA is TGCAGCGTTCTCCAGGAGGACGGCTATGGCTACACCTTC. Amino acid sequence: CSVLQEDGYGYTF.

The chain carries TRBV6-5 and TRBJ2-3, with D uncertain. Deletions cut 6 bases from V and 7 bases from J, with 14 bases between. The CDR3 is made up of 13 amino acids. Germline V gene sequence: CDR1 MNHEY, CDR2 SVGAGI. CDR3 nucleotide sequence: TGTGCCAGCAGAGGCCTAGTTGAGAATACGCAGTATTTT. Residues: CASRGLVENTQYF.